This TCR beta chain comes out of a study of shared clonotypes between healthy human individuals. Study observations and caveats: Shared clonotypes across all four donors exceeded non-shared ones in generation probability. Richness estimates generally favored naive over memory subsets.

In regard to this clone: Antigen specificity is unknown.

This CDR3 spans 13 amino acids. The V and J ends lost 0 bases and 6 bases respectively, with 9 bases between them. CDR1 is MNHNS and CDR2 is SASEGT in the germline V gene. At deep level, the assay was performed. Clones were sequenced by immunoSEQ multiplex PCR, and TCRdb holds only the in-frame ones, with some missing. The table lists 1.4 million or so clones, about 98.5% of them singletons, with over 0.3% in the top ten. Specimen: naive CD4+ T cells sorted from blood. Subset noted: CD45RA+ positively selected. This receptor was taken from a man in his thirties or forties in good health. The chain couples TRBV6-1 to TRBJ2-7, with D unclear. CDR3 residues: CASSEAKVSEQYF. CDR3 DNA sequence: TGTGCCAGCAGTGAAGCGAAGGTCTCCGAGCAGTACTTC.